A selection of T cell receptor beta chains follows, all from one sample in a study of T cells in tumors after PD-1 blockade. Here immunoSEQ multiplex PCR was the method, and the copy in TCRdb shows in-frame clones only, minus some. The repertoire consists of under 40,000 clones, with roughly 76% occurring once and the leading ten covering roughly 37%. Source: PBMCs, taken after anti-PD-1 treatment. The receptors originated from a human donor with basal cell carcinoma. Each CDR3 is given with its conserved first and last residue. Each record gives: V gene, CDR3 protein.

V gene: TRBV18
CDR3 protein: CASSPEGLKTQYF

V gene: TRBV5-5
CDR3 protein: CASRSGTGSYEQYF

V gene: TRBV15
CDR3 protein: CATSREAAVPQHF

V gene: TRBV5-5
CDR3 protein: CASSPPANEKLFF

V gene: TRBV7-9
CDR3 protein: CASSSPPTNGEQYF

V gene: TRBV3-1/TRBV3-2
CDR3 protein: CASSRYDRVGTGELFF

V gene: TRBV19
CDR3 protein: CASSIRGLEQFF

V gene: TRBV6-6
CDR3 protein: CASSDQGGQPQHF

V gene: TRBV7-9
CDR3 protein: CASSRLAGGFNEQFF

V gene: TRBV19
CDR3 protein: CASSSGGDHLNQPQHF

V gene: TRBV11-3
CDR3 protein: CASSLGQDNSPLHF

V gene: TRBV9
CDR3 protein: CASSSGGAHRSSGNTIYF

V gene: TRBV12-3/TRBV12-4
CDR3 protein: CASTRLLGDEQFF

V gene: TRBV24-1
CDR3 protein: CATKSGTSGTDTQYF

V gene: TRBV28
CDR3 protein: CASNRSPSSRYGYTF

V gene: TRBV2
CDR3 protein: CASTRSSYNSPLHF

V gene: TRBV24-1
CDR3 protein: CATSDRGGYTF

V gene: TRBV11-3
CDR3 protein: CASSLELAGSSYNEQFF

V gene: TRBV5-4
CDR3 protein: CASSREGARGNIHEQYF

V gene: TRBV5-6
CDR3 protein: CASSLLEGGYEQYF

V gene: TRBV27
CDR3 protein: CASSLPNNEQFF

V gene: TRBV6-5
CDR3 protein: CASSNPRGQQYF

V gene: TRBV5-1
CDR3 protein: CASSPNHRDSHNEQFF

V gene: TRBV5-6
CDR3 protein: CASSRPGGATGELFF